The 11 T cell receptor beta chains below were found in one sample sequenced in a study of shared clonotypes between healthy human individuals (dated by TCRdb to 2020 to 2022). The library was made by the immunoSEQ multiplex PCR assay. TCRdb retrieved this table from immuneACCESS and kept in-frame rearrangements only. Not all clones are present; in checked studies, unresolved V genes account for under half, and no reason is known for the remainder. Present in this sample are some 2.1 million clones, roughly 94% of which were seen just once. The ten largest clones take up about 0.13% of the sample. Specimen: naive CD4+ T cells sorted from blood. Interpreted using the paper, the cell subset or site label stands for: CD45RA+ positively selected. The receptors stem from a man between 18 and 35 years old in good health.

This CDR3 reads CAIGGQGGYEQYF. Here the CDR3 DNA reads TGTGCCATCGGGGGACAGGGGGGCTACGAGCAGTACTTC. V and J are TRBV10-3 and TRBJ2-7, with 11 bases fitting TRBD1. CDR1 and CDR2 (germline): ENHRY, SYGVKD. J lost 3 bases, V lost 8 bases, and 3 bases had no gene match. The CDR3 extends over 13 amino acids.

The chain has TRBV12-5 and TRBJ1-2; maybe TRBD1 (5 bases). The germline CDR1 and CDR2 sequences are LGHNT and FRNRAP. CDR3 size: 13 residues. Deletions cut 2 bases from V and 8 bases from J, with 12 bases between. The CDR3 here is CASGLFGARGYTF. CDR3 sequence (DNA): TGTGCTAGTGGTTTGTTTGGGGCAAGGGGCTACACCTTC.

The chain carries TRBV30 and TRBJ1-3, with D possibly being TRBD1 (6 bases). Germline V gene sequence: CDR1 GTSNPN, CDR2 SVGIG (reference sequence). This CDR3 contains 12 residues. V shed 3 bases and J shed 6 bases, with 9 bases lying between them. The CDR3 loop reads CAWSQGQNTIYF. CDR3 nucleotide sequence: TGTGCCTGGAGCCAGGGACAAAACACCATATATTTT. Complete variable domain (other parts from reference TRBV30 and TRBJ1-3): SQTIHQWPATLVQPVGSPLSLECTVEGTSNPNLYWYRQAAGRGLQLLFYSVGIGQISSEVPQNLSASRPQDRQFILSSKKLLLSDSGFYLCAWSQGQNTIYFGEGSWLTVV.

The gene calls are TRBV5-6 and TRBJ2-4, with no clear D. The germline V gene encodes CDR1 SGHDT and CDR2 YYEEEE. CDR3 size: 13 residues. Trimming took 2 bases from V and 6 from J, leaving 9 bases between them. The CDR3 sequence: CASSFTNLNIQYF. CDR3 DNA sequence: TGTGCCAGCAGCTTTACTAATCTAAACATTCAGTACTTC.

In its sample, this clone was seen once. The chain carries TRBV7-9 and TRBJ2-6, with TRBD1 matching 9 bases. This CDR3 is built from 17 residues. V lost 7 bases to trimming and J lost 2 bases; unmatched junction nucleotides: 9. Germline V lookup: CDR1 SEHNR, CDR2 FQNEAQ (reference sequence). CDR3 sequence (DNA): TGTGCCAGCATCCCGACAGGGGGTATTCCTGGGGCCAACGTCCTGACTTTC. Protein: CASIPTGGIPGANVLTF.

This clone showed up just once. The gene calls are TRBV6-5 and TRBJ1-6; D is possibly TRBD1 (6 bases). CDR1 and CDR2 (germline): MNHEY, SVGAGI. The CDR3 sequence is 14 residues long. Trimming took off 7 bases at V and 7 bases at J, with 14 bases between the two ends. The CDR3, as DNA: TGTGCCAGCACAAAAGGGACAAAAAATTCACCCCTCCACTTT. Its protein is CASTKGTKNSPLHF.

The chain couples TRBV5-1 to TRBJ2-2; TRBD2 agrees at 7 bases. V gave up 4 bases and J gave up 6 bases; unmatched junction bases: 6. This CDR3 comprises 14 residues. The germline CDR1 and CDR2 sequences are SGHRS and YFSETQ. The CDR3 region has the DNA TGCGCCAGCAGCCCCGGACTAGGTGCCGGGGAGCTGTTTTTT. Protein sequence: CASSPGLGAGELFF.

V gene TRBV4-1 combines with J gene TRBJ1-4; no definite D call. Trimming left V 4 bases short and J 4 bases short, with 10 bases between. The CDR3 is 14 residues long. Germline values: CDR1 MGHRA, CDR2 YSYEKL. CDR3 loop: CASSLQRYNEKLFF. CDR3 nucleotide sequence: TGCGCCAGCAGCCTACAGCGCTATAATGAAAAACTGTTTTTT.

This rearrangement joins TRBV5-1 to TRBJ2-3; 8 bases align to TRBD2. Germline lookup yields CDR1 SGHRS and CDR2 YFSETQ. V dropped 3 bases and J dropped 4; count of bases not matched to a gene: 16. This CDR3 region has 18 residues. The CDR3 sequence is CASSWPRRERENPDTQYF. CDR3 nucleotide sequence: TGCGCCAGCAGCTGGCCGCGTCGAGAGCGGGAGAACCCAGATACGCAGTATTTT.

This chain connects TRBV30 to TRBJ1-4; tentative D call: TRBD1 (5 bases). Germline CDR1 GTSNPN, CDR2 SVGIG (reference sequence). Trimming left V 4 bases short and J 8 bases short, with 17 bases between. This CDR3 is 14 amino acids long. Here the CDR3 DNA reads TGTGCCTGGAATCCCCACGGGGGGAGGGAAAAACTGTTTTTT. Translation gives CAWNPHGGREKLFF.

CDR3: CSVSAGRYFF. The CDR3 coding sequence is TGCAGTGTTTCCGCGGGACGCTATTTCTTC. The genes are TRBV20-1 and TRBJ2-1, with D perhaps TRBD2 (6 bases). The CDR3 is 10 residues long. The germline V gene encodes CDR1 DFQATT and CDR2 SNEGSKA (reference sequence). V shed 7 bases and J shed 16 bases, with 17 bases lying between them.